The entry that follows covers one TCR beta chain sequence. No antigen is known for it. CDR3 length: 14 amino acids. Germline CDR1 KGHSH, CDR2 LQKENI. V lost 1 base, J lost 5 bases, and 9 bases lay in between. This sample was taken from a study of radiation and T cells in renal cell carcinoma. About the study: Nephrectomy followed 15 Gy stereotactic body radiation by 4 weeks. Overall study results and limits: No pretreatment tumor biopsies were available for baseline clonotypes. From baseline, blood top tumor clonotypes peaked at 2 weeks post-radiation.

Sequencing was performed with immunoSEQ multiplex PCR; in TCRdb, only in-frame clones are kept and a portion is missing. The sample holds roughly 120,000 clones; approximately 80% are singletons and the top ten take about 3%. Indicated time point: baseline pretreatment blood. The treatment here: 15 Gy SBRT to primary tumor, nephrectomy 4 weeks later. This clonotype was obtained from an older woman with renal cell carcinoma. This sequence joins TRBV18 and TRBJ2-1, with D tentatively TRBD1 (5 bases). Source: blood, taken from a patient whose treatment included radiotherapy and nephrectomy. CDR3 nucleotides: TGTGCCAGCTCACCACGGCAGGGAAACAATGAGCAGTTCTTC. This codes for CASSPRQGNNEQFF.